The 9 T cell receptor beta chains below all came from one sample that was sequenced in a study of T cells in Graves' hyperthyroidism and ophthalmopathy (dated by TCRdb to about 2019). To prepare the library, multiplex PCR was applied. The instrument given in TCRdb is Illumina HiSeq 2000. The TCR beta CDR3 regions were amplified from RNA transcripts. For the first round of RT-PCR on the TCR CDR3, the HTBI primer set was used together with the Qiagen OneStep RT-PCR kit. The raw public reads went through TCRdb reprocessing: fastp at Q25, MiXCR clone calling, in-frame beta chains kept. Rows matching on CDR3 protein sequence are summarized as one entry with the most common DNA and genes. The sample data list 500,000 to 600,000 distinct CDR3 sequences, and about 43% of these were observed just once. The top ten clones comprise about 8.3% of the sample. What was sequenced was peripheral blood or thyroid tissue (not recorded which). These receptors were obtained from a woman under 30 with Graves' hyperthyroidism.

The chain links TRBV20-1 to TRBJ1-2, with a possible D match to TRBD1 (5 bases). The CDR3 totals 13 residues. The germline CDR1 and CDR2 sequences are DFQATT and SNEGSKA (reference sequence). With 6 bases removed from V and 2 bases from J, the gap between germline ends came to 13 bases. CDR3 nucleotide sequence: TGCAGTGCAGAAGACCGGGGGAACTATGGCTACACCTTC. It translates to CSAEDRGNYGYTF.

This clonotype was observed many times. The gene calls are TRBV27 and TRBJ2-7; 8 bases are a match to TRBD1. The CDR3 length is 15 residues. Germline trimming cut 6 bases from V and 2 bases from J; bases unmatched to any gene: 9. Germline V CDR1 and CDR2: MNHEY, SMNVEV (reference sequence). CDR3 in DNA: TGTGCCAGCAGCCCCAGACAGGGGACGACCTACGAGCAGTACTTC. It encodes CASSPRQGTTYEQYF.

This chain connects TRBV20-1 to TRBJ1-6, with 9 bases fitting TRBD1. Trimming took 5 bases from V and 9 from J; bases not matched to a gene: 8. Germline V gives CDR1 DFQATT, CDR2 SNEGSKA (reference sequence). The CDR3 runs to 14 residues. This CDR3 is CSAPRDRDSSPLHF. For the CDR3, the DNA is TGCAGTGCTCCCCGGGACAGGGACAGTTCACCCCTCCACTTT.

With respect to this clonotype: Since a much larger clone is just one base distant, this may be a read error. This chain uses TRBV9 with TRBJ1-6, with no clear D. Germline V lookup: CDR1 SGDLS, CDR2 YYNGEE. The CDR3 is 15 amino acids. This chain's CDR3 is CAGSEDLSYNSPLHF. DNA of the CDR3: TGTGCCGGCAGCGAAGACTTATCTTATAATTCACCCCTCCACTTT.

This clonotype appeared many times. This chain uses TRBV7-7 with TRBJ2-6; D remains ambiguous. Germline V gene data show CDR1 as SSHAT and CDR2 as FNYEAQ (reference sequence). The CDR3 is 14 residues long. V lost 5 bases, J lost 0 bases, and 5 bases lay in between. As DNA, the CDR3 is TGTGCCAGCAGCGACATCTCTGGGGCCAACGTCCTGACTTTC. Its protein is CASSDISGANVLTF.

Many counts were recorded for this clonotype. The chain is built from TRBV2 and TRBJ2-2; D not resolved. CDR3 size: 12 residues. Trimming took off 4 bases at V and 4 bases at J, with 4 bases between the two ends. The V gene's germline CDR1 is SNHLY and CDR2 FYNNEI. The CDR3 sequence is CASSVGTGELFF. CDR3 nucleotides: TGTGCCAGCAGTGTCGGCACCGGGGAGCTGTTTTTT.

This clonotype showed up just a few times. Since a much larger clone is just one base distant, this may be a read error. The CDR3 carries no conserved terminal phenylalanine or tryptophan, so it likely arises from a read error. The rearrangement uses TRBV19 and TRBJ1-1; TRBD1 might be the D (5 bases). CDR1 and CDR2 from the germline V gene are LNHDA and SQIVND (reference sequence). This CDR3 has 15 residues. Trimming stripped 3 bases from V and 0 bases from J, with 11 bases between. CDR3 amino acids: CASSIVGGVNTEAFL. DNA of the CDR3: TGTGCCAGTAGTATTGTCGGGGGTGTGAACACTGAAGCTTTCCTT.

This chain uses TRBV6-5 with TRBJ1-1; 8 bases fit TRBD1. CDR3 length: 16 amino acids. The germline V gene has CDR1 MNHEY and CDR2 SVGAGI. V trimming: 2 bases; J trimming: 1 base; junction bases outside the gene matches: 6. The CDR3 nucleotides read TGTGCCAGCAGTTACCGGACAGGGTCAGGGAACACTGAAGCTTTCTTT. It is translated as CASSYRTGSGNTEAFF.

As regards this clonotype: One end of the junction does not line up with germline, which may come from a read error. The chain recombines TRBV2 with TRBJ1-5; D remains unclear. Germline-derived CDR1 and CDR2 are SNHLY and FYNNEI. This CDR3 has 14 residues. The CDR3 loop reads CASSPIERNQPQHF. The CDR3 DNA follows: TGTGCCAGCTCACCAATCGAGAGGAATCAGCCCCAGCACTTT.